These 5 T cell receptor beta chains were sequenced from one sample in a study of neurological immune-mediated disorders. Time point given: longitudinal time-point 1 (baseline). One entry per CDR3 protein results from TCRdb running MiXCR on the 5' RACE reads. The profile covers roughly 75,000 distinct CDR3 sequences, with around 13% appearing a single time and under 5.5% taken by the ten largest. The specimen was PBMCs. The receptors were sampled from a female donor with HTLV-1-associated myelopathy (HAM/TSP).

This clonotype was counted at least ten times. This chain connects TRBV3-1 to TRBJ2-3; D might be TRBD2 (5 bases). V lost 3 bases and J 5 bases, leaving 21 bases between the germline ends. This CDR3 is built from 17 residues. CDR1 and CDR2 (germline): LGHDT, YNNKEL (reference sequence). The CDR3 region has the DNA TGTGCCAGCAGCCATTGGACGTCGGGATTAGATGGAGATACGCAGTATTTT. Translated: CASSHWTSGLDGDTQYF.

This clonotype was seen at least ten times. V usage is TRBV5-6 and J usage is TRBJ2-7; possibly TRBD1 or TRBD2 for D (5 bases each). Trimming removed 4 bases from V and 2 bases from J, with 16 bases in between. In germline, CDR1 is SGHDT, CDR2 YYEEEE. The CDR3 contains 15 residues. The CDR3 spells CASSLGGNRPYEQYF. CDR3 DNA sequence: TGTGCCAGCAGCCTTGGGGGTAACCGACCCTACGAGCAGTACTTC.

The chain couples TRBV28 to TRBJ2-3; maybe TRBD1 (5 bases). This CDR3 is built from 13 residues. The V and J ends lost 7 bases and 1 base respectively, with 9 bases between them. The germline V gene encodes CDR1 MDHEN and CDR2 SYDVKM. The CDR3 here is CASTGPRTDTQYF. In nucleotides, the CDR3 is TGTGCCAGCACAGGGCCCCGCACAGATACGCAGTATTTT.

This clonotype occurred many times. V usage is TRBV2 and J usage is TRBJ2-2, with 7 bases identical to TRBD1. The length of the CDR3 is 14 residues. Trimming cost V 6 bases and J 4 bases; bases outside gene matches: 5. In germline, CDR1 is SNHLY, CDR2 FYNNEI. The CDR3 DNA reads TGTGCCAGCAGGGGGGACAGCGGCACCGGGGAGCTGTTTTTT. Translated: CASRGDSGTGELFF.

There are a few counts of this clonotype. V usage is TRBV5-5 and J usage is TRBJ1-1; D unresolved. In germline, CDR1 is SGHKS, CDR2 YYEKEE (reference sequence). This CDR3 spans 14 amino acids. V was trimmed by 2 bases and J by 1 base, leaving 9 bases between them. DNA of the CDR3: TGTGCCAGCAGCTTTGTAGGGCCGAACACTGAAGCTTTCTTT. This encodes CASSFVGPNTEAFF.